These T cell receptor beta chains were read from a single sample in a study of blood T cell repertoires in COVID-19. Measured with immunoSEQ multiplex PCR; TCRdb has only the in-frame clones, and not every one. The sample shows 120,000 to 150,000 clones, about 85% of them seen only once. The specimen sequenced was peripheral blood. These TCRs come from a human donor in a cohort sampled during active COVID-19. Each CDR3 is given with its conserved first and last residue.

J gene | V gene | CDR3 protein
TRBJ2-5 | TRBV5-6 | CASSLGQGRKTQYF
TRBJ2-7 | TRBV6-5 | CASRWGREGSYEQYF
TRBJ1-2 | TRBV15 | CATSRDGTGGSKYGYTF
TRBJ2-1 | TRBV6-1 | CASSDKAGGFLNGEQFF
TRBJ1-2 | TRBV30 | CAWSVGYRDHYGYTF
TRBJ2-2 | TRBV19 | CASSIGSGTNTGELFF
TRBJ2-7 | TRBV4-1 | CASSHKTGGIYEQYF
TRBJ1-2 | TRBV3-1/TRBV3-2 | CASSPGTGGAVGYTF
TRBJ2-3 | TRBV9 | CASSVGLSSTDTQYF
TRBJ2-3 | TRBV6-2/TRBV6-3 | CASSLTGLGTDTQYF
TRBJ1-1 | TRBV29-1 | CSAVPGEGGPEAFF
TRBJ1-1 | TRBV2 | CASRNPTPNTEAFF
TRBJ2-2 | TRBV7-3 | CASSWGEIQGAGELFF
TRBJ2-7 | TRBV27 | CASITGIPYEQYF
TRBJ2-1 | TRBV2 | CASSVGVGNEQFF
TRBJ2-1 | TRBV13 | CASGLGLAGSREQFF
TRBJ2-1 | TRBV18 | CASSPRTSGDSNEQFF
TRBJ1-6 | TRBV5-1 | CASSLETGVRSPLHF
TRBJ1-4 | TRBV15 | CATSRDFPTEVNEKLFF
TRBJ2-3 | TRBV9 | CASSALGGWGADTQYF
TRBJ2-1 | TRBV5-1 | CASSRGADRALNEQFF
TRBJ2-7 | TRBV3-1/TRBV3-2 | CASSQSVGEQYF
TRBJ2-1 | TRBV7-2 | CASSLTSGRYNEQFF